This T cell receptor (beta chain) originates from a study of T cell changes during pregnancy in multiple sclerosis. TCRdb's copy holds only in-frame clones and misses some; the assay was immunoSEQ multiplex PCR. The table has over 35,000 clones, about 89% seen once. The origin of this receptor is a female donor in good health, enrolled as a control in a pregnancy study. This material consisted of CD4+ T cells from peripheral blood mononuclear cells, taken in the third trimester of pregnancy.

CDR3 sequence reads: CASSERTGGEQYF. The CDR3 coding sequence is TGCGCCAGCAGTGAGCGGACCGGGGGGGAGCAGTACTTC. V usage is TRBV10-1 and J usage is TRBJ2-7; 7 bases map to TRBD2. The CDR3 consists of 13 residues. The V and J ends lost 2 bases and 7 bases, in that order; junction bases with no gene match: 5. CDR1 WNHNN and CDR2 SYGVQD come from the germline V gene (reference sequence).